Sequencing of this TCR beta chain was carried out in a study of blood T cell repertoires in COVID-19. Background on the study: Donors in the United States, Italy and Spain gave samples during acute or convalescent COVID-19. T cells, B-cell-depleted T cells, or PBMCs provided the cDNA or gDNA that served as material.

Sequenced by immunoSEQ multiplex PCR; TCRdb stores in-frame clones only, minus some. The table includes about 210,000 clones, more than 80% detected once. Losses at the gene ends were 4 bases for V and 1 base for J; bases not matched to a gene: 6. This CDR3 spans 15 amino acids. In germline, CDR1 is SGHTA, CDR2 FQGTGA. In terms of age and location, participants ranged from roughly 18 to 90 years and lived in fewer than 30 US areas. Donors in Cohort 3 who had recovered were those with two negative PCRs, healthcare professional clearance, or resolution of their symptoms. The rearrangement uses TRBV7-3 and TRBJ2-7; 8 positions match TRBD2. Sequenced sample: PBMCs or T cells enriched from blood (not recorded which). The sequence derives from a middle-aged man who had recovered from COVID-19. CDR3 sequence reads: CASSSQAGVSYEQYF. In nucleotides, the CDR3 is TGTGCCAGCAGCTCACAAGCGGGAGTGTCCTACGAGCAGTACTTC. Variable domain in full (rest from reference TRBV7-3 and TRBJ2-7): GAGVSQTPSNKVTEKGKYVELRCDPISGHTALYWYRQSLGQGPEFLIYFQGTGAADDSGLPNDRFFAVRPEGSVSTLKIQRTERGDSAVYLCASSSQAGVSYEQYFGPGTRLTVT.